This entry concerns a single T cell receptor beta chain. Methods used by the authors: Reference gene primer amplification yielded estimated nucleated cell counts. TCRdb keeps only in-frame clones here, not all; method: immunoSEQ multiplex PCR. Clone size and the V and J calls come from that table; the DNA yielded D and trimming. The sample contains about 250,000 clones, approximately 88% of which appear only once. The sample is drawn from a study of blood T cell repertoires in COVID-19. Across the study: Sites in the United States, Italy and Spain provided acute and convalescent COVID-19 samples. The analysed material was cDNA or gDNA that came from T cells, B-cell-depleted T cells, or PBMCs.

The sequence derives from a man aged 40-49 years with acute or convalescent COVID-19. Input material: peripheral blood.

The CDR3 DNA reads TGCAGCGTTGCCACCGGGACTGAGGGGAATGAGCAGTTCTTC. Its protein is CSVATGTEGNEQFF. The J gene is TRBJ2-1, the V gene TRBV29-1, with D perhaps matching TRBD2 (6 bases). Germline loops: CDR1 SQVTM, CDR2 ANQGSEA. The CDR3 runs to 14 residues. Trimming removed 4 bases from V and 7 bases from J, with 17 bases in between.